This T cell receptor beta chain comes out of a study of shared clonotypes between healthy human individuals. Note on this clone: The antigen is undetermined.

Whole-study results and caveats: Several donors held around 5% of naive CD4 clonotypes in common.

Only in-frame clones appear in the TCRdb table, and some are missing; sequencing was by immunoSEQ multiplex PCR. Among a few million clones listed, around 93% were seen once. CDR1 SGHTA and CDR2 FQGNSA come from the germline V gene. V trimming: 6 bases; J trimming: 2 bases; junction bases outside the gene matches: 6. The CDR3 runs to 17 residues. The V gene is TRBV7-2, the J gene TRBJ2-1, with 14 bases matching TRBD2. Sequencing used naive CD4+ T cells from PBMCs. As to subset: CD45RA+ positively selected. This TCR came from a man younger than 35 in good health. Some clones in this sample may be carry-over from other donors' samples. The CDR3 is CASSSPGLAGAYNEQFF. The CDR3 DNA reads as TGTGCCAGCAGTTCACCGGGACTAGCGGGAGCCTACAATGAGCAGTTCTTC.